This T cell receptor beta chain was identified in a study of control samples from healthy donors and cancer patients. Sequencing was performed with immunoSEQ multiplex PCR; in TCRdb, only in-frame clones are kept and a portion is missing. The repertoire holds around 80,000 clones, with about nine tenths as singletons. In germline, CDR1 is SQVTM, CDR2 ANQGSEA. The CDR3 spans 11 residues. With 5 bases removed from V and 4 bases from J, the gap between germline ends came to 8 bases. The rearrangement links TRBV29-1 to TRBJ1-2, with D possibly being TRBD1 (6 bases). This TCR was sampled from a man aged 50-60 years in good health. The sequencing input was blood. The CDR3 sequence: CSVRGAYGYTF. The CDR3 nucleotides are TGCAGCGTTAGGGGGGCCTATGGCTACACCTTC.